This TCR beta chain was sequenced during a study of blood T cell repertoires in COVID-19. Across the whole study: Specimens from acute and convalescent COVID-19 originated in the United States, Italy and Spain. The analysed material was cDNA or gDNA that came from T cells, B-cell-depleted T cells, or PBMCs.

Original analysis: Amplification with reference gene primers provided the estimates of nucleated cell counts. The assay was immunoSEQ multiplex PCR, and TCRdb's table has in-frame clones only and misses some. V, J and clone size are taken as reported in that table, and D and trimming were inferred from the DNA itself. The data hold about 59,000 clones, with less than 80% observed a single time. CDR3 size: 14 residues. Per the germline V gene, CDR1 is SGHNT and CDR2 is YYREEE (reference sequence). J was trimmed by 7 bases and V by 5 bases; bases with no gene match: 8. The chain combines TRBV5-4 with TRBJ2-1; 8 bases fit TRBD2. The sequence derives from a human donor in a cohort sampled during active COVID-19. Sequenced material: peripheral blood. Written as DNA, the CDR3 is TGTGCCAGCAGTCTCATCACGGGGGGGAATGAGCAGTTCTTC. This encodes CASSLITGGNEQFF.